This is a list of T cell receptor beta chains from one sample in a study of T cells in Graves' hyperthyroidism and ophthalmopathy. TCRdb independently ran MiXCR on the multiplex PCR reads; one entry per CDR3 protein. Seen here are about 660,000 distinct CDR3 sequences, about 45% observed once, and the top ten hold under 8.5%. The sequenced material came from peripheral blood or thyroid tissue (not recorded which). Every receptor here comes from an adult man with Graves' disease, either hyperthyroidism or ophthalmopathy (not recorded which). CDR3s include the opening cysteine and the closing phenylalanine or tryptophan. A D gene is named only where the DNA matches it firmly. Size is omitted from some rows. Given values are once, few, many or a class for expanded clones.

TRBJ1-2 TRBD1 TRBV5-1 . CASIEDRANYGYTF TGCGCCAGCATCGAAGACAGGGCAAACTATGGCTACACCTTC
TRBJ2-5 . TRBV7-2 . CATLKAQETQYF TGTGCCACGCTTAAAGCACAAGAGACCCAGTACTTC
TRBJ2-7 TRBD2 TRBV6-1 . CASSEALGLAGATYEQYF TGTGCCAGCAGTGAAGCGCTAGGACTAGCGGGAGCAACGTACGAGCAGTACTTC
TRBJ2-2 . TRBV7-3 few CASSQDQGSSNTGELFF TGCGCCAGCAGCCAAGATCAAGGGAGTTCGAACACCGGGGAGCTGTTTTTT
TRBJ1-1 TRBD1 TRBV20-1 . CSARDSTGAFTEAFF TGCAGTGCTAGAGATAGCACAGGGGCATTCACTGAAGCTTTCTTT
TRBJ1-5 . TRBV2 many CAIQDRVNQPQHF TGTGCCATCCAAGACAGAGTCAATCAGCCCCAGCATTTT
TRBJ1-2 . TRBV14 many CASSQGNYGYTF TGTGCCAGCAGCCAGGGGAACTATGGCTACACCTTC
TRBJ2-7 . TRBV2 . CASSPDLATYEQYF TGTGCCAGCAGTCCCGACTTAGCCACCTACGAGCAGTACTTC
TRBJ2-7 TRBD2 TRBV13 . CASSRTSGNEQYF TGTGCCAGCAGCCGGACTAGCGGGAACGAGCAGTACTTC
TRBJ1-2 . TRBV12-3/TRBV12-4 . CATSLSLSYGYTF TGTGCCACCTCCCTGTCGCTCAGCTATGGCTACACCTTC
TRBJ2-5 TRBD1 TRBV7-2 . CASSPDRGPGETQYF TGTGCCAGCAGCCCGGACAGGGGGCCTGGTGAGACCCAGTACTTC
TRBJ1-3 . TRBV9 . CASSVEWEPGNTIYF TGTGCCAGCAGCGTAGAATGGGAACCTGGAAACACCATATATTTT
TRBJ1-5 TRBD1 TRBV12-3/TRBV12-4 few CASSFRRGPAQPQHF TGTGCCAGCAGTTTTCGCAGGGGGCCTGCGCAGCCCCAGCATTTT
TRBJ1-1 . TRBV7-2 . CASGKRSGMVNTEAFF TGTGCCAGTGGCAAACGGAGTGGGATGGTGAACACTGAAGCTTTCTTT
TRBJ1-2 . TRBV7-9 many CASWGNYGYTF TGTGCCAGCTGGGGCAACTATGGCTACACCTTC
TRBJ2-2 . TRBV2 few CASRAGTAGGELFF TGTGCCAGCAGAGCCGGGACTGCGGGCGGGGAGCTGTTTTTT
TRBJ2-5 TRBD1 TRBV10-3 . CAISEATGAETQYF TGTGCCATCAGTGAGGCGACAGGGGCCGAGACCCAGTACTTC
TRBJ1-2 TRBD1 TRBV10-3 . CASSSLTARTGDYGYTF TGTGCCAGCAGCTCACTTACAGCGCGGACAGGAGACTATGGCTACACCTTC
TRBJ1-1 . TRBV14 many CASSQGLEAFF TGTGCCAGCAGCCAGGGACTTGAAGCTTTCTTT
TRBJ1-1 . TRBV10-3 many CAISPGGNTEAFF TGTGCCATCAGCCCCGGAGGGAACACTGAAGCTTTCTTT
TRBJ1-2 . TRBV12-3/TRBV12-4 . CASSLTATYGYTF TGTGCCAGCAGTTTAACAGCCACCTATGGCTACACCTTC
TRBJ2-7 . TRBV6-1 few CASSGQVDTSYEQYF TGTGCCAGCAGTGGTCAGGTGGACACCTCCTACGAGCAGTACTTC
TRBJ1-3 . TRBV5-1 . CASSLGGIGNTIYF TGCGCCAGCAGCTTGGGGGGAATTGGAAACACCATATATTTT
TRBJ1-5 . TRBV15 . CATSRDRGQPQHF TGTGCCACCAGCAGAGATCGTGGACAGCCCCAGCATTTT
TRBJ2-7 . TRBV7-2 . CASSDTRGGAEQYF TGTGCCAGCAGTGATACCAGGGGAGGCGCCGAGCAGTACTTC
TRBJ1-6 . TRBV7-9 few CASSQEGVPYSPLHF TGCGCCAGCAGCCAAGAAGGGGTCCCTTATTCACCCCTCCACTTT
TRBJ1-3 . TRBV9 many CASSVSLSASSGNTIYF TGTGCCAGCAGCGTATCCCTCTCAGCAAGCTCTGGAAACACCATATATTTT
TRBJ1-6 . TRBV15 . CATSGGLGNSPLHF TGTGCCACCAGCGGCGGACTGGGGAATTCACCCCTCCACTTT
TRBJ1-6 TRBD1 TRBV19 . CASDRAPYNSPLHF TGTGCGTCGGACAGGGCCCCCTATAATTCACCCCTCCACTTT
TRBJ1-1 TRBD1 TRBV10-3 . CASSEAGGAGTEAFF TGTGCCAGCAGTGAGGCAGGGGGCGCGGGTACTGAAGCTTTCTTT
TRBJ2-2 TRBD1 TRBV5-1 few CASSLHFARGTGELFF TGCGCCAGCAGCTTGCATTTTGCCAGGGGGACCGGGGAGCTGTTTTTT
TRBJ1-5 TRBD1 TRBV2 many CASSVRQGANQPQHF TGTGCCAGCAGTGTAAGACAGGGGGCGAATCAGCCCCAGCATTTT
TRBJ1-3 . TRBV7-8 . CASSRDTSSSGNTIYF TGTGCCAGCAGCCGGGACACCTCTAGCTCTGGAAACACCATATATTTT
TRBJ1-1 . TRBV29-1 . CSLYHMNTEAFF TGCAGCTTGTATCACATGAACACTGAAGCTTTCTTT
TRBJ1-2 . TRBV10-3 . CAIIGDKPGRGYTF TGTGCCATCATCGGGGACAAACCCGGGCGTGGCTACACCTTC
TRBJ1-1 . TRBV6-5 few CANSYEGITEAFF TGTGCCAACAGTTACGAAGGGATCACTGAAGCTTTCTTT
TRBJ2-7 . TRBV20-1 few CSARDPDRSYEQYF TGCAGTGCTAGAGACCCGGACCGATCCTACGAGCAGTACTTC
TRBJ1-1 . TRBV9 few CASSQTRGGTEAFF TGTGCCAGCAGCCAAACAAGGGGGGGAACTGAAGCTTTCTTT
TRBJ2-2 . TRBV20-1 . CSARDRRGTAGELFF TGCAGTGCTAGAGATCGGAGGGGGACGGCCGGGGAGCTGTTTTTT
TRBJ1-6 . TRBV7-9 many CASSLVAYTLHF TGTGCCAGCAGCTTGGTGGCGTATACCCTCCACTTT